The 6 T cell receptor beta chains presented below share a single source sample, sequenced in a study of cytomegalovirus exposure and HLA in healthy donors. PCR was performed using 60 Vbeta and 13 Jbeta primers. Produced via immunoSEQ multiplex PCR; TCRdb's table is partial and in-frame only. Here the sample table reports some 110,000 clones. The sequencing input was PBMCs. Every receptor here comes from a man under 40 in good health and CMV-seronegative.

V is TRBV4-1 and J is TRBJ1-2; TRBD1 is a possible D gene (6 bases). CDR3 size: 15 residues. Between the trimmed V and J ends, which lost 0 bases and 3 bases, there was a span of 11 bases. CDR1 MGHRA and CDR2 YSYEKL come from the germline V gene. CDR3 DNA: TGCGCCAGCAGCCAAGAGACCGGACAGCACTATGGCTACACCTTC. It specifies CASSQETGQHYGYTF.

The rearrangement joins TRBV19 to TRBJ2-6, with a weak D call TRBD2 (5 bases). Deletions cut 3 bases from V and 0 bases from J, with 12 bases between. This CDR3 comprises 17 residues. The V gene's germline CDR1 is LNHDA and CDR2 SQIVND (reference sequence). The DNA of the CDR3 is TGTGCCAGTAGTATCGGCCGGGGATACTCTGGGGCCAACGTCCTGACTTTC. This sequence encodes CASSIGRGYSGANVLTF.

This sequence joins TRBV27 and TRBJ1-4; the D gene is possibly TRBD1 (5 bases). CDR1 MNHEY and CDR2 SMNVEV come from the germline V gene (reference sequence). CDR3 length equals 17 residues. V was cut by 2 bases and J by 4 bases, with 17 bases left in between. This CDR3 is CASSLTWRQTSNEKLFF. Here the CDR3 DNA reads TGTGCCAGCAGTTTAACGTGGAGACAGACTAGTAATGAAAAACTGTTTTTT.

As regards this clone: Relative to the germline gene, one junction end is altered; a read error may explain this. Different DNA sequences within this sample yield the same CDR3. The chain uses TRBV12-5 and TRBJ2-1, with D perhaps matching TRBD1 (6 bases). This CDR3 region has 11 residues. In germline, CDR1 is LGHNT, CDR2 FRNRAP. The CDR3 DNA reads as TGTGCTAGTGGTCGGGACAATGAACAGTTCTTC. Amino acid sequence: CASGRDNEQFF.

The chain is built from TRBV19 and TRBJ2-1; TRBD2 is a possible D gene (5 bases). The V gene's germline CDR1 is LNHDA and CDR2 SQIVND (reference sequence). V was cut by 5 bases and J by 7 bases, with 9 bases left in between. The CDR3 runs to 12 residues. This chain's CDR3 is CASSWRQNEQFF. For the CDR3, the DNA is TGTGCCAGTAGTTGGAGGCAGAATGAGCAGTTCTTC.

The gene calls are TRBV19 and TRBJ2-1; D might be TRBD2 (7 bases). The CDR3 length is 17 residues. The V gene lost 5 bases and the J gene lost 5 bases, with 22 bases spanning the gap. Germline CDR1 LNHDA, CDR2 SQIVND (reference sequence). The CDR3 region is CASSSGAVLGRDNEQFF. CDR3 DNA sequence: TGTGCCAGTAGTTCGGGGGCCGTCTTAGGGAGGGACAATGAGCAGTTCTTC. Combining the CDR3 with reference TRBV19 and TRBJ2-1 gives the whole variable domain DGGITQSPKYLFRKEGQNVTLSCEQNLNHDAMYWYRQDPGQGLRLIYYSQIVNDFQKGDIAEGYSVSREKKESFPLTVTSAQKNPTAFYLCASSSGAVLGRDNEQFFGPGTRLTVL.